This passage covers 14 T cell receptor beta chains from one sample sequenced in a study of STAT3 mutations in large granular lymphocyte leukemia. The antigens of these receptors remain unknown. Sequencing used immunoSEQ multiplex PCR; TCRdb keeps in-frame clones, though not all of them. The sample includes 4,000 to 6,000 clones, just over 70% seen only once; the top ten take around half. Overall study findings and caveats: At least one immunodominant TCR beta clonotype appeared in every T-cell large granular lymphocyte leukemia patient.

The specimen sequenced was PBMCs. The source is a human donor with T large granular lymphocyte leukemia. Some clones in this sample may be carry-over from other donors' samples.

The rearrangement joins TRBV4-2 to TRBJ1-5; D gene ambiguous. Germline V gene sequence: CDR1 LGHNA, CDR2 YNFKEQ. The V end lost 0 bases, the J end lost 2 bases, and 11 bases lay between the germline ends. The CDR3 contains 16 residues. Here the CDR3 reads CASSQDAAERNQPQHF. CDR3 bases: TGTGCCAGCAGCCAAGATGCGGCAGAACGCAATCAGCCCCAGCATTTT.

This clone was detected only a few times. The chain joins TRBV29-1 to TRBJ1-1; D is perhaps TRBD1 (5 bases). V dropped 4 bases and J dropped 3 bases, with 18 bases sitting between them. The CDR3 extends over 15 amino acids. Germline V lookup: CDR1 SQVTM, CDR2 ANQGSEA. The CDR3 region has the DNA TGCAGCGTTGGGGGGGACGGCCCAGAGGACACTGAAGCTTTCTTT. Translation gives CSVGGDGPEDTEAFF.

This chain uses TRBV4-2 with TRBJ2-1, with 10 bases matching TRBD2. V lost 0 bases, J lost 6 bases, and 5 bases stayed unmatched. CDR1 is LGHNA, CDR2 YNFKEQ, per germline. The CDR3 sequence is 16 residues long. The CDR3 loop reads CASSQDVSGGANEQFF. For the CDR3, the DNA is TGTGCCAGCAGCCAAGATGTAAGCGGGGGGGCCAATGAGCAGTTCTTC.

This chain links TRBV7-2 with TRBJ1-5, with D possibly TRBD1 on 5 matching bases. The CDR3 contains 17 residues. From germline, CDR1 is SGHTA and CDR2 FQGNSA. Between the trimmed V and J ends, which lost 2 bases and 0 bases, there was a span of 14 bases. The CDR3 protein is CASSLMAGLRSNQPQHF. CDR3 in DNA: TGTGCCAGCAGCTTAATGGCAGGGCTGCGTAGCAATCAGCCCCAGCATTTT.

V gene TRBV7-9 combines with J gene TRBJ1-5; D gene ambiguous. Trimming removed 2 bases from V and 4 bases from J, with 15 bases in between. The length of the CDR3 is 16 residues. CDR1 is SEHNR, CDR2 FQNEAQ, per germline (reference sequence). The CDR3 sequence: CASSLFLGQENQPQHF. The CDR3 DNA follows: TGTGCCAGCAGCTTATTTCTAGGGCAGGAAAATCAGCCCCAGCATTTT.

The chain joins TRBV18 to TRBJ1-1, with a possible D match to TRBD1 (6 bases). The V end was cut by 3 bases, the J end by 3 bases, with 8 bases between. There are 13 residues in the CDR3. The germline V gene encodes CDR1 KGHSH and CDR2 LQKENI. CDR3 loop: CASSPPGDTEAFF. In DNA, the CDR3 is TGTGCCAGCTCACCCCCAGGGGACACTGAAGCTTTCTTT.

The chain employs TRBV5-1 and TRBJ1-6; 9 nucleotides line up with TRBD1. Germline-derived CDR1 and CDR2 are SGHRS and YFSETQ. This CDR3 region has 18 residues. V lost 4 bases and J lost 6; bases outside the gene matches: 14. The DNA of the CDR3 is TGCGCCAGCAGCCTTGGACAGGGGAGCACCATCGGTAATTCACCCCTCCACTTT. This codes for CASSLGQGSTIGNSPLHF.

The CDR3 sequence: CASSLVTAPGNTIYF. The CDR3 DNA reads TGCGCCAGCAGCTTGGTAACAGCCCCTGGAAACACCATATATTTT. The chain combines TRBV5-1 with TRBJ1-3; no reliable D call. Germline loops: CDR1 SGHRS, CDR2 YFSETQ. V was cut by 0 bases and J by 2 bases, with 9 bases left in between. The CDR3 runs 15 residues. Full variable domain (missing parts from reference TRBV5-1 and TRBJ1-3): KAGVTQTPRYLIKTRGQQVTLSCSPISGHRSVSWYQQTPGQGLQFLFEYFSETQRNKGNFPGRFSGRQFSNSRSEMNVSTLELGDSALYLCASSLVTAPGNTIYFGEGSWLTVV.

The rearrangement links TRBV4-2 to TRBJ1-1; 9 nucleotides match TRBD1. V shed 5 bases, J shed 6 bases, and the junction held 7 bases outside the gene matches. Per the germline V gene, CDR1 is LGHNA and CDR2 is YNFKEQ. There are 14 residues in the CDR3. The CDR3 protein is CASSWTGATPEAFF. The CDR3 DNA follows: TGTGCCAGCAGCTGGACAGGGGCGACCCCTGAAGCTTTCTTT.

The chain is built from TRBV6-1 and TRBJ1-6, with TRBD1 matching over 10 bases. The CDR3 length is 14 residues. The J segment lost 11 bases and the V segment lost 5 bases, leaving 6 bases of the junction unmatched. The germline V gene has CDR1 MNHNS and CDR2 SASEGT. The CDR3 is CASSPTGGRPPLHF. CDR3 sequence (DNA): TGTGCCAGCAGTCCGACAGGGGGCAGACCACCCCTCCACTTT.

This clone was detected a few times. The chain carries TRBV25-1 and TRBJ2-7; D not certain. V was trimmed by 0 bases and J by 2 bases, leaving 2 bases between them. CDR3 size: 12 residues. CDR1 and CDR2 from the germline V gene are MGHDK and SYGVNS. The CDR3 protein is CASSEYPYEQYF. CDR3 nucleotides: TGTGCCAGCAGTGAATACCCCTACGAGCAGTACTTC.

The chain employs TRBV7-9 and TRBJ2-2, with D perhaps TRBD2 (5 bases). Looked up from germline, CDR1 is SEHNR and CDR2 is FQNEAQ (reference sequence). There are 14 residues in the CDR3. V lost 3 bases, J lost 6 bases, and 11 bases lay in between. CDR3 nucleotide sequence: TGTGCCAGCAGCTTTATAACCGGGGCCGGGGAGCTGTTTTTT. Translated, it gives CASSFITGAGELFF.

V is TRBV7-9 and J is TRBJ1-1; possibly TRBD1 for D (5 bases). Germline-derived CDR1 and CDR2 are SEHNR and FQNEAQ (reference sequence). V lost 8 bases, J lost 4 bases, and 14 bases lay in between. CDR3 length: 13 residues. CDR3 in DNA: TGTGCCAGCCGTTTAGGGGAGACCACTGAAGCTTTCTTT. Its translation is CASRLGETTEAFF.

This chain connects TRBV5-8 to TRBJ1-4; tentative D call: TRBD1 (5 bases). Per germline, CDR1 SGHTS and CDR2 YDEGEE. This CDR3 comprises 14 residues. V lost 4 bases and J 4 bases, leaving 11 bases between the germline ends. DNA of the CDR3: TGTGCCAGCAGCCCAGGGATGATTAATGAAAAACTGTTTTTT. Translation gives CASSPGMINEKLFF.